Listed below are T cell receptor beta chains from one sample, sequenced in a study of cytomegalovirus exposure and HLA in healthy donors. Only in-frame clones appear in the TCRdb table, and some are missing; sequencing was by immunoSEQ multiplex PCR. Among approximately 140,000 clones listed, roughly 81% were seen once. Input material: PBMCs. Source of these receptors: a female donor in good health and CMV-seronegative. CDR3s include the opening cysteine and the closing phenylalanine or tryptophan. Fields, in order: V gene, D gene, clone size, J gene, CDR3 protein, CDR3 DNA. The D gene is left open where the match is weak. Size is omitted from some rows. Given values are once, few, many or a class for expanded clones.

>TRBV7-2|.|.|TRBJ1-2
CASSFSHDRLYGYTF
TGTGCCAGCAGCTTTTCCCATGACAGGCTCTATGGCTACACCTTC
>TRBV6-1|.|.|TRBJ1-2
CASSDHYRNYGYTF
TGTGCCAGCAGTGACCATTACAGGAACTATGGCTACACCTTC
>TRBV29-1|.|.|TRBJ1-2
CSVGGSNYGYTF
TGCAGCGTTGGAGGCAGTAACTATGGCTACACCTTC
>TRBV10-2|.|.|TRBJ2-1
CASSESAPWNEQFF
TGCGCCAGCAGTGAGTCGGCCCCCTGGAATGAGCAGTTCTTC
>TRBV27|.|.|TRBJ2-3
CASSLVRVTDTQYF
TGTGCCAGCAGTTTAGTCAGGGTGACAGATACGCAGTATTTT
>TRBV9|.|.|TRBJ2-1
CASSVAPVGGADYNEQFF
TGTGCCAGCAGCGTAGCCCCCGTGGGGGGGGCGGACTACAATGAGCAGTTCTTC
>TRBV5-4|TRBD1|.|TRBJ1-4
CASSPDRVREEKLFF
TGTGCCAGCAGCCCGGACAGGGTTCGGGAAGAAAAACTGTTTTTT
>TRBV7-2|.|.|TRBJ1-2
CASTVRGLRNGYTF
TGTGCCAGCACCGTCAGAGGGCTCCGGAATGGCTACACCTTC
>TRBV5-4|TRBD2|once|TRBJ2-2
CASSLKKWRGGSGELFF
TGTGCCAGCAGCTTGAAAAAATGGCGGGGGGGGTCCGGGGAGCTGTTTTTT
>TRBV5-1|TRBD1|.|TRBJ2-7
CASSPYPGTGYGGQYF
TGCGCCAGCAGCCCCTATCCCGGGACAGGGTACGGGGGGCAGTACTTC
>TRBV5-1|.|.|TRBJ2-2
CASSYPGVGNTGELFF
TGCGCCAGCAGCTATCCAGGGGTCGGGAACACCGGGGAGCTGTTTTTT
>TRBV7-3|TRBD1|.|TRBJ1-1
CASSFGTVSEAFF
TGTGCCAGCAGCTTTGGGACAGTCTCTGAAGCTTTCTTT
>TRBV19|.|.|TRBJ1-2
CASSTQEGYGYTF
TGTGCCAGTAGTACACAGGAAGGCTATGGCTACACCTTC
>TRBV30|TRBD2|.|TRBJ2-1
CASTSVEQFF
TGTGCCTCGACTAGCGTGGAGCAGTTCTTC
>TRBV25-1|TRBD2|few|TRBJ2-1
CASSLPGLAYEQFF
TGTGCCAGCAGTTTGCCGGGACTAGCTTATGAGCAGTTCTTC
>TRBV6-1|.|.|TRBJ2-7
CASSENRVFYEQYF
TGTGCCAGCAGTGAAAACAGGGTATTCTACGAGCAGTACTTC
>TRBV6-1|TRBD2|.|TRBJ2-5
CASTSSGQETQYF
TGTGCCAGCACCTCTAGCGGCCAAGAGACCCAGTACTTC
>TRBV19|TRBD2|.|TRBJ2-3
CASTPGGPPRDTQYF
TGTGCCAGTACCCCGGGGGGGCCGCCCAGAGATACGCAGTATTTT
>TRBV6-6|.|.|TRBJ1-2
CASSYSPETPIDGYTF
TGTGCCAGCAGTTACTCGCCCGAGACACCCATTGATGGCTACACCTTC
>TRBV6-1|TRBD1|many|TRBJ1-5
CASSGDSSHSNQPQHF
TGTGCCAGCAGTGGGGACAGTTCCCATAGCAATCAGCCCCAGCATTTT
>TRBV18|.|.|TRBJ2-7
CASSPPDLPYEQYF
TGTGCCAGCTCACCACCTGACTTGCCCTACGAGCAGTACTTC
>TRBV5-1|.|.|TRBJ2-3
CASSLAPYTDTQYF
TGCGCCAGCAGCTTGGCCCCTTACACAGATACGCAGTATTTT
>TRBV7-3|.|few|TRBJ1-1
CASSSVETNEAFF
TGTGCCAGCAGCTCAGTTGAAACAAATGAAGCTTTCTTT
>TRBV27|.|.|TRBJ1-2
CASSLESFPNYGYTF
TGTGCCAGCAGTTTAGAAAGCTTCCCCAACTATGGCTACACCTTC
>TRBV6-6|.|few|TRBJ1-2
CASTTSVGRSVSGYTF
TGTGCCAGCACCACCTCTGTGGGGAGATCAGTCTCTGGCTACACCTTC
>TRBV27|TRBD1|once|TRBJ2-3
CASRRPGQGDTQYF
TGTGCCAGCAGACGACCGGGACAGGGGGATACGCAGTATTTT
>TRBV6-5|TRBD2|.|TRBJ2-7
CASRTGLGFYEQYF
TGTGCCAGCAGGACGGGACTAGGATTTTACGAGCAGTACTTC
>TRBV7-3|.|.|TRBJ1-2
CASSSGPPYGYTF
TGTGCCAGCAGCTCAGGTCCTCCCTATGGCTACACCTTC
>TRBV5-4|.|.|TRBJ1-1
CASSPGTPGNTEAFF
TGTGCCAGCAGCCCAGGGACACCAGGTAACACTGAAGCTTTCTTT
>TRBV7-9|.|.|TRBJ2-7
CASRNGSFPYEQYF
TGTGCCAGCAGAAACGGGAGTTTCCCTTACGAGCAGTACTTC
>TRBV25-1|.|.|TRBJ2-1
CASSDARFSYNEQFF
TGTGCCAGCAGTGATGCCAGGTTCTCCTACAATGAGCAGTTCTTC
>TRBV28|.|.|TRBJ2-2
CASSNEHTNTGELFF
TGTGCCAGCAGTAACGAACACACGAACACCGGGGAGCTGTTTTTT
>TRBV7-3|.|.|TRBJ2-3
CASSFLSTTDTQYF
TGTGCCAGCAGCTTCCTTTCGACAACAGATACGCAGTATTTT
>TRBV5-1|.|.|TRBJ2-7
CASSYSGTIFYEQYF
TGCGCCAGCAGCTACAGCGGGACAATCTTCTACGAGCAGTACTTC
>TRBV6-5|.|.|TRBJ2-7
CASSSPGTYHEQYF
TGTGCCAGCAGTTCCCCCGGGACATACCACGAGCAGTACTTC
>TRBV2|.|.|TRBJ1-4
CASESYGSAREKLFF
TGTGCCAGTGAATCCTACGGCTCCGCCAGGGAAAAACTGTTTTTT
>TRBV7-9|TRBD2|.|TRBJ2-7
CASSLAGRESHEQYF
TGTGCCAGCAGCTTAGCGGGGCGGGAGTCCCACGAGCAGTACTTC
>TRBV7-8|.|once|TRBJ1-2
CASSLAHFRDNIIEGTF
TGTGCCAGCAGCTTAGCCCATTTCCGGGACAACATCATAGAAGGCACCTTC
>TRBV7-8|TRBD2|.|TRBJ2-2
CASSSGLAGGISTGELFF
TGTGCCAGCAGCTCGGGACTAGCGGGAGGGATATCCACCGGGGAGCTGTTTTTT
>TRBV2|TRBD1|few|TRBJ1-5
CASSVGGERQPQHF
TGTGCCAGCAGTGTAGGGGGCGAACGTCAGCCCCAGCATTTT
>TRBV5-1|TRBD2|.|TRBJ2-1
CASSFLLLGEGGDEQFF
TGCGCCAGCAGCTTCCTTCTACTAGGGGAGGGAGGGGATGAGCAGTTCTTC
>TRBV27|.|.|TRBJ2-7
CASSFLGETAYEQYF
TGTGCCAGCAGTTTTTTAGGTGAAACAGCCTACGAGCAGTACTTC
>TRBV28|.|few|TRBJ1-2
CASSSTGIWSGYTF
TGTGCCAGCAGTTCCACAGGGATTTGGTCTGGCTACACCTTC
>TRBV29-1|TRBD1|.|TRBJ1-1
CSVDLRQGAKTEAFF
TGCAGCGTCGACCTGAGACAGGGGGCTAAGACTGAAGCTTTCTTT
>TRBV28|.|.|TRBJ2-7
CASSSAASGQTYEQYF
TGTGCCAGCAGTTCGGCTGCTTCAGGACAGACCTACGAGCAGTACTTC
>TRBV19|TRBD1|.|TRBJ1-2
CASSVRDRGYGYTF
TGTGCCAGTAGTGTCCGGGACAGGGGATATGGCTACACCTTC
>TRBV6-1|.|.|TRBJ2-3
CASSRDTYVDTQYF
TGTGCCAGCAGCAGGGACACCTACGTGGATACGCAGTATTTT
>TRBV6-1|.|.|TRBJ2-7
CASSEAAEQTYEQYF
TGTGCCAGCAGTGAAGCGGCCGAACAGACCTACGAGCAGTACTTC
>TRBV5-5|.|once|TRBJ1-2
CASSLTDRYYGYTF
TGTGCCAGCAGCTTGACCGACAGGTACTATGGCTACACCTTC
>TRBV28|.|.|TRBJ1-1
CASSRRVGTEAFF
TGTGCCAGCAGCCGCAGGGTTGGGACTGAAGCTTTCTTT
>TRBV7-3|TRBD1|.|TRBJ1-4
CASSQGAPEKLFF
TGTGCCAGCAGCCAGGGGGCGCCTGAAAAACTGTTTTTT
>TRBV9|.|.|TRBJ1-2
CASSTPLGLNYGYTF
TGTGCCAGCAGCACCCCCCTTGGACTCAACTATGGCTACACCTTC